These T cell receptor beta chains were read from a single sample in a study of T cells in localized non-small cell lung cancer. Only in-frame clones appear in the TCRdb table, and some are missing; sequencing was by immunoSEQ multiplex PCR. The sample carries 30,000 to 45,000 clones, 81% recorded once. The sample consisted of peripheral blood mononuclear cells, taken before any cancer treatment. Receptors were obtained from a male donor aged 60 or over with stage II lung adenocarcinoma. Both conserved end residues are part of each CDR3. Each record gives: V gene, clone size, CDR3 protein. Size is stated for part of the rows, as once, few or many counts, or as a class when the clone is expanded.

TRBV6-5,NA,CASSYRGLLNYGYTF
TRBV2,NA,CASSDSTGLGQPQHF
TRBV6-6,NA,CASSWDFRETQYF
TRBV7-9,NA,CASSFRTNEQFF
TRBV18,NA,CASSPGRTEAFF
TRBV6-1,NA,CASSEGTASGNTIYF
TRBV4-2,NA,CASSQITGTNYGYTF
TRBV12-5,few,CASGLPPGASPGSYNEQFF
TRBV5-4,NA,CASRRTGYGYTF
TRBV7-2,NA,CASSFGQGRSYEQYF
TRBV9,NA,CASSPTPEDEAFF
TRBV29-1,NA,CSVEKDSNQPQHF
TRBV4-3,NA,CASSLTHYGTDTQYF
TRBV15,few,CATSPRQNTNEKLFF
TRBV5-1,NA,CASSSNANTEAFF
TRBV19,NA,CASSRDRATYGYTF
TRBV7-2,NA,CASSLGGTVNEQFF
TRBV29-1,NA,CSVEGGYYNEQFF
TRBV30,few,CAWRLAGETVQYF
TRBV21-1,NA,CASGEGKKRSNQPQHF
TRBV5-5,few,CASSLSLGATDYEQYF
TRBV6-5,NA,CASRDLSYSGNTIYF
TRBV27,NA,CASSLSGGRITDTQYF
TRBV19,few,CATRGPTGGFYGYTF
TRBV30,NA,CAWNGGVTDTQYF
TRBV28,NA,CASTIGVSLGTEAFF